The clone carrying this TCR beta chain was seen a handful of times. What it binds is not known. This entry is derived from a study of early T cells in non-severe SARS-CoV-2 infection. Study-level information: Unsorted whole-blood RNA was sequenced in bulk, leaving chains unpaired.

Points from the study as a whole: Matching against VDJdb likely underestimated virus-specific expansions, favoring anti-spike CD8.

Unique molecular identifiers were attached to individual cDNA molecules. TCRdb redid the calling of the 5' RACE reads with MiXCR, one entry per CDR3 protein. The sample has tens of thousands of distinct CDR3 sequences, roughly 5% seen once; the top ten hold just under 30%. Germline V gene lookup returns CDR1 KGHSH and CDR2 LQKENI. V was cut by 3 bases and J by 5 bases, with 18 bases left in between. The CDR3 consists of 16 residues. The sequenced material came from whole blood. This chain uses TRBV18 with TRBJ2-3; the D gene could be TRBD1 or TRBD2 (6 bases each). This TCR derives from an adult who was a healthcare worker with PCR-confirmed SARS-CoV-2 infection or an uninfected control (not recorded which). In DNA, the CDR3 is TGTGCCAGCTCACCTTCCGGGTCGGGGGCTGGAGATACGCAGTATTTT. Its translation: CASSPSGSGAGDTQYF.